Reported below is one T cell receptor (beta chain). Antigen: not known. A patient was excluded if there was uncontrolled infection, other autoimmune disease, pregnancy or lactation. Amplified TCR beta CDR3 regions derived from RNA transcripts. When the TCR CDR3 underwent first-round RT-PCR, the HTBI primer set was used. TCRdb re-called the multiplex PCR reads with MiXCR, one entry per CDR3 protein. The table shows around 480,000 distinct CDR3 sequences, with 14% occurring only once. The data belong to a study of T cells in Graves' hyperthyroidism and ophthalmopathy. Whole-study results and caveats: Among thyroid clonotypes expanded above 0.001, most also appeared in blood. Ophthalmopathy stood apart from stable hyperthyroidism in a 13 V-J model.

Germline V gene sequence: CDR1 ENHRY, CDR2 SYGVKD. This CDR3 spans 14 amino acids. V lost 2 bases and J 5 bases, leaving 12 bases between the germline ends. This receptor was identified in a woman between 18 and 29 years old with Graves' hyperthyroidism. The sample taken for sequencing was blood. The chain uses TRBV10-3 and TRBJ2-5, with D possibly TRBD2 on 5 matching bases. CDR3 protein: CAISEGLAAETQYF. The CDR3, as DNA: TGTGCCATCAGTGAGGGGCTAGCCGCCGAGACCCAGTACTTC.